A single sample gave rise to the 30 T cell receptor beta chains below, sequenced in a study of blood T cell repertoires in COVID-19. Using immunoSEQ multiplex PCR, the repertoire was profiled, and TCRdb retains in-frame clones only, with some absent. The sample contains a few hundred thousand clones, 88% of which appear only once. Sequences were obtained from peripheral blood. These receptors were collected from a woman between 45 and 60 years old with active or convalescent COVID-19.

The chain combines TRBV3-1 (or the pseudogene TRBV3-2) with TRBJ1-6; 12 bases are shared with TRBD1. CDR3 length: 16 residues. The V and J ends lost 4 bases and 5 bases, in that order; junction bases with no gene match: 3. Germline V gene lookup returns CDR1 LGHDT and CDR2 YNNKEL (reference sequence). The CDR3 coding sequence is TGTGCCAGCAGCCTCCGGGACAGGGGGCATAATTCACCCCTCCACTTT. Its translation is CASSLRDRGHNSPLHF.

Of note for this clone: Other nucleotide sequences in the sample specify the same CDR3. The chain joins TRBV2 to TRBJ1-4; 7 bases agree with TRBD1. CDR1 is SNHLY and CDR2 is FYNNEI in the germline V gene. V lost 4 bases to trimming and J lost 3 bases; unmatched junction nucleotides: 2. There are 14 residues in the CDR3. The CDR3 DNA reads TGTGCCAGCAGTGCTCAGGGGGCTAATGAAAAACTGTTTTTT. It is translated as CASSAQGANEKLFF. The full variable domain, completed using reference TRBV2 and TRBJ1-4, is EPEVTQTPSHQVTQMGQEVILRCVPISNHLYFYWYRQILGQKVEFLVSFYNNEISEKSEIFDDQFSVERPDGSNFTLKIRSTKLEDSAMYFCASSAQGANEKLFFGSGTQLSVL.

The chain carries TRBV30 and TRBJ1-2, with D possibly matching TRBD1 (6 bases). V shed 6 bases and J shed 4 bases, with 18 bases lying between them. The germline CDR1 and CDR2 sequences are GTSNPN and SVGIG (reference sequence). The CDR3 runs to 14 residues. The CDR3 bases are TGTGCCTGCCAAACAGGGAATTCGGGCTATGGCTACACCTTC. Translated, it gives CACQTGNSGYGYTF.

J is TRBJ2-7 and V is TRBV7-9, with 12 nucleotides matching TRBD1. The germline CDR1 and CDR2 sequences are SEHNR and FQNEAQ (reference sequence). V was clipped by 4 bases and J by 9 bases; unmatched bases: 16. The CDR3 consists of 17 residues. The CDR3 sequence is CASSYKPGQGAPPGQYF. In DNA, the CDR3 is TGTGCCAGCAGCTATAAACCGGGACAGGGGGCCCCCCCGGGGCAGTACTTC. Supplemented by reference TRBV7-9 and TRBJ2-7, the full variable domain reads DTGVSQNPRHKITKRGQNVTFRCDPISEHNRLYWYRQTLGQGPEFLTYFQNEAQLEKSRLLSDRFSAERPKGSFSTLEIQRTEQGDSAMYLCASSYKPGQGAPPGQYFGPGTRLTVT.

This clone has only a few counts. The chain links TRBV4-1 to TRBJ2-7, with 8 bases matching TRBD1. J gave up 3 bases and V 0 bases, and 7 bases lay outside the gene matches. Germline V CDR1 and CDR2: MGHRA, YSYEKL. The CDR3 length is 16 residues. This CDR3 is CASSQENAGGYYEQYF. The CDR3, as DNA: TGCGCCAGCAGCCAAGAAAACGCAGGGGGCTACTACGAGCAGTACTTC.

This chain uses TRBV12-3 or TRBV12-4 with TRBJ2-3, with a tentative D call TRBD2 (5 bases). V lost 4 bases, J lost 5 bases, and 7 bases lay in between. The CDR3 covers 12 residues. The DNA of the CDR3 is TGTGCCAGCAGTTGGGAGTTAGATACGCAGTATTTT. Protein product: CASSWELDTQYF.

Only one count was recorded for this clone. V and J are TRBV4-3 and TRBJ2-2; TRBD1 is a possible D gene (5 bases). The germline gives CDR1 LGHNA, CDR2 YSLEER. The CDR3 loop spans 15 amino acids. The ends were cut back, 0 bases at V and 2 bases at J, with 7 bases in the middle. This CDR3 reads CASSQDTGNTGELFF. In nucleotides, the CDR3 is TGCGCCAGCAGCCAAGATACAGGCAACACCGGGGAGCTGTTTTTT.

This chain links TRBV3-1 (or the pseudogene TRBV3-2) with TRBJ2-1; no clear D. Germline lookup yields CDR1 LGHDT and CDR2 YNNKEL (reference sequence). The germline V and J ends were trimmed by 0 bases and 0 bases, with 12 bases remaining between them. The CDR3 spans 17 residues. CDR3 sequence reads: CASSQDPRLSSYNEQFF. CDR3 nucleotide sequence: TGTGCCAGCAGCCAAGACCCGAGACTTAGCTCCTACAATGAGCAGTTCTTC.

CDR3 coding DNA: TGTGCCAGCTCACCAGGGACTAGCGGGAGCGATGAGCAGTTCTTC. This translates into CASSPGTSGSDEQFF. This chain uses TRBV18 with TRBJ2-1, with TRBD2 matching over 14 bases. The CDR3 contains 15 residues. V lost 2 bases to trimming and J lost 8 bases; unmatched junction nucleotides: 2. Germline CDR1 KGHSH, CDR2 LQKENI.

The rearrangement joins TRBV19 to TRBJ2-4; D possibly corresponds to TRBD1 (5 bases). CDR1 and CDR2 (germline): LNHDA, SQIVND (reference sequence). The length of the CDR3 is 15 residues. The V end was cut by 3 bases, the J end by 0 bases, with 9 bases between. The CDR3 spells CASSINRLAKNIQYF. The CDR3 DNA sequence: TGTGCCAGTAGTATTAACAGGCTAGCCAAAAACATTCAGTACTTC.

This sequence joins TRBV6-2 or TRBV6-3 and TRBJ2-2; TRBD1 aligns across 7 bases. Germline V gives CDR1 MNHEY, CDR2 SVGEGT. CDR3 length equals 14 residues. Trimming removed 5 bases from V and 1 base from J; junction bases left unmatched: 1. CDR3 coding DNA: TGTGCCAGCAGTCGGACAGGGAACACCGGGGAGCTGTTTTTT. Encoded protein: CASSRTGNTGELFF.

This chain joins TRBV6-5 and TRBJ1-2, with D possibly matching TRBD1 (6 bases). This CDR3 region has 13 residues. V lost 7 bases, J lost 2 bases, and 11 bases lay in between. Germline values: CDR1 MNHEY, CDR2 SVGAGI. This chain's CDR3 is CASTLQGNYGYTF. CDR3 bases: TGTGCCAGCACATTACAGGGAAACTATGGCTACACCTTC.

The chain carries TRBV3-1 (or the pseudogene TRBV3-2) and TRBJ2-1; D might be TRBD2 (5 bases). This CDR3 is built from 17 residues. V was shortened by 0 bases and J by 2 bases, with 14 bases between the two germline ends. Germline V lookup: CDR1 LGHDT, CDR2 YNNKEL (reference sequence). The CDR3 bases are TGTGCCAGCAGCCAAGAGATCGTGGGAGTAGCCTACAATGAGCAGTTCTTC. Protein product: CASSQEIVGVAYNEQFF.

The chain uses TRBV28 and TRBJ2-4; maybe TRBD1 (5 bases). The CDR3 covers 10 residues. V was pared by 6 bases and J by 9 bases, with 6 bases between. Germline lookup yields CDR1 MDHEN and CDR2 SYDVKM. Written as DNA, the CDR3 is TGTGCCAGCAGAGGGGTCATTCAGTACTTC. It specifies CASRGVIQYF.

The chain joins TRBV10-3 to TRBJ2-7; no clear D gene. CDR1 is ENHRY and CDR2 is SYGVKD in the germline V gene. This CDR3 is built from 12 residues. V lost 6 bases, J lost 0 bases, and 6 bases lay in between. CDR3 region: CAIRPSSYEQYF. DNA for the CDR3: TGTGCCATCAGGCCCAGCTCCTACGAGCAGTACTTC.

This sequence joins TRBV5-1 and TRBJ2-6, with D possibly matching TRBD2 (6 bases). Germline assignment: CDR1 SGHRS and CDR2 YFSETQ. V lost 4 bases and J lost 0, with 11 bases in between. The CDR3 extends over 16 amino acids. CDR3 nucleotides: TGCGCCAGCAGCGCGGGACCCGGCTCTGGGGCCAACGTCCTGACTTTC. It is translated as CASSAGPGSGANVLTF.

The chain joins TRBV2 to TRBJ1-2; the match to TRBD1 covers 8 bases. CDR1 SNHLY and CDR2 FYNNEI come from the germline V gene. The CDR3 has 13 residues. The ends lost 4 bases at V and 6 bases at J; junction bases unmatched: 4. CDR3 sequence reads: CASSADRGNGYTF. DNA for the CDR3: TGTGCCAGCAGTGCTGACAGGGGTAATGGCTACACCTTC.

The rearrangement links TRBV6-5 to TRBJ2-2, with D maybe TRBD2 (6 bases). V was pared by 0 bases and J by 6 bases, with 14 bases between. The CDR3 is made up of 16 amino acids. CDR1 is MNHEY and CDR2 is SVGAGI in the germline V gene. The CDR3 DNA is TGTGCCAGCAGTTACTCATGGCGGAGGGCGGCCGGGGAGCTGTTTTTT. Protein product: CASSYSWRRAAGELFF.

This CDR3 reads CASSQDRSTGELFF. The CDR3 DNA reads as TGTGCCAGCAGCCAAGACAGGAGCACCGGGGAGCTGTTTTTT. V gene TRBV6-2 or TRBV6-3 combines with J gene TRBJ2-2, with D perhaps TRBD1 (6 bases). Per germline, CDR1 MNHEY and CDR2 SVGEGT. This CDR3 contains 14 residues. Trimming removed 6 bases at V and 4 bases at J, with 12 bases between.

V is TRBV28 and J is TRBJ2-3, with TRBD2 identical over 10 bases. From germline, CDR1 is MDHEN and CDR2 SYDVKM. The ends lost 7 bases at V and 3 bases at J; junction bases unmatched: 7. The CDR3 covers 15 residues. The CDR3 bases are TGTGCCAGCACCGATTCGGGACTAGCGACAGATACGCAGTATTTT. It translates to CASTDSGLATDTQYF. Full variable domain (missing parts from reference TRBV28 and TRBJ2-3): DVKVTQSSRYLVKRTGEKVFLECVQDMDHENMFWYRQDPGLGLRLIYFSYDVKMKEKGDIPEGYSVSREKKERFSLILESASTNQTSMYLCASTDSGLATDTQYFGPGTRLTVL.

The chain carries TRBV30 and TRBJ1-5; D may be TRBD1 (5 bases). The V gene's germline CDR1 is GTSNPN and CDR2 SVGIG (reference sequence). V lost 3 bases to trimming and J lost 5 bases, with 20 bases between them. The CDR3 loop spans 16 amino acids. The CDR3 DNA is TGTGCCTGGAGCCCCGGGACTTCCCCTCGGGATCAGCCCCAGCATTTT. Translating it yields CAWSPGTSPRDQPQHF.

The chain employs TRBV3-1 (or the pseudogene TRBV3-2) and TRBJ2-4, with 12 bases that match TRBD2. V lost 5 bases to trimming and J lost 7 bases; unmatched junction nucleotides: 3. CDR3 length: 14 residues. Germline V CDR1 and CDR2: LGHDT, YNNKEL (reference sequence). Here the CDR3 reads CASSSSGGGNIQYF. CDR3 DNA: TGTGCCAGCAGCTCTAGCGGGGGGGGGAACATTCAGTACTTC.

The genes are TRBV5-1 and TRBJ2-3, with D perhaps TRBD1 (5 bases). Germline lookup yields CDR1 SGHRS and CDR2 YFSETQ. There are 15 residues in the CDR3. Trimming shortened V by 1 base and J by 3 bases, and 12 bases separated the two germline ends. The CDR3: CASSLWRTGTDTQYF. CDR3 bases: TGCGCCAGCAGCTTGTGGCGAACAGGAACAGATACGCAGTATTTT.

The chain employs TRBV30 and TRBJ1-6; 9 bases match TRBD1. The CDR3 length is 17 residues. V gave up 0 bases and J gave up 8 bases; unmatched junction bases: 11. The V gene's germline CDR1 is GTSNPN and CDR2 SVGIG (reference sequence). The CDR3 DNA sequence: TGTGCCTGGAGTGTACGTGGGGTGACAGGGGGTGATTCACCCCTCCACTTT. It translates to CAWSVRGVTGGDSPLHF.

J is TRBJ1-1 and V is TRBV27, with TRBD1 as a possible D gene (6 bases). The CDR3 loop spans 15 amino acids. The germline V and J ends were trimmed by 4 bases and 5 bases, with 17 bases remaining between them. Germline values: CDR1 MNHEY, CDR2 SMNVEV (reference sequence). The CDR3 DNA follows: TGTGCCAGCAGTTACTACAGGGACACTTTGACTGAAGCTTTCTTT. Its protein product is CASSYYRDTLTEAFF.

The chain combines TRBV19 with TRBJ1-2, with D unresolved. The V end was cut by 5 bases, the J end by 3 bases, with 25 bases between. This CDR3 contains 18 residues. Germline CDR1 and CDR2: LNHDA and SQIVND (reference sequence). The CDR3 reads CASSGRALGPTLHYGYTF. CDR3 DNA sequence: TGTGCCAGTAGTGGGAGAGCTCTCGGTCCGACCCTCCACTATGGCTACACCTTC. Full variable domain (missing parts from reference TRBV19 and TRBJ1-2): DGGITQSPKYLFRKEGQNVTLSCEQNLNHDAMYWYRQDPGQGLRLIYYSQIVNDFQKGDIAEGYSVSREKKESFPLTVTSAQKNPTAFYLCASSGRALGPTLHYGYTFGSGTRLTVV.

V usage is TRBV3-1 (or the pseudogene TRBV3-2) and J usage is TRBJ2-7; D not certain. The CDR3 consists of 14 residues. Germline CDR1 and CDR2: LGHDT and YNNKEL (reference sequence). Trimming pared 1 base from V and 5 bases from J, leaving 12 bases between. This CDR3 is CASSQVSPSDEQYF. CDR3 bases: TGTGCCAGCAGCCAAGTTAGCCCGAGCGACGAGCAGTACTTC.

V is TRBV9 and J is TRBJ2-3, with 8 bases fitting TRBD1. With 2 bases clipped from V and 5 bases from J, the junction kept 4 bases outside the gene matches. Germline CDR1 is SGDLS and CDR2 is YYNGEE. The CDR3 consists of 14 residues. The CDR3 loop reads CASSVGQEEDTQYF. In DNA form, the CDR3 reads TGTGCCAGCAGCGTGGGACAGGAGGAAGATACGCAGTATTTT. Using reference TRBV9 and TRBJ2-3 for the parts outside the CDR3, the full variable domain is DSGVTQTPKHLITATGQRVTLRCSPRSGDLSVYWYQQSLDQGLQFLIQYYNGEERAKGNILERFSAQQFPDLHSELNLSSLELGDSALYFCASSVGQEEDTQYFGPGTRLTVL.

V and J are TRBV5-5 and TRBJ2-7; 12 positions agree with TRBD2. From germline, CDR1 is SGHKS and CDR2 YYEKEE (reference sequence). This CDR3 comprises 14 residues. V dropped 1 base and J dropped 5; count of bases not matched to a gene: 1. CDR3 DNA: TGTGCCAGCAGCTTGAGGACTAGCGGGAACGAGCAGTACTTC. Translation: CASSLRTSGNEQYF.

The chain joins TRBV5-4 to TRBJ2-3; D gene uncertain. The CDR3 totals 15 residues. The germline gives CDR1 SGHNT, CDR2 YYREEE (reference sequence). The germline V and J ends were trimmed by 1 base and 1 base, with 10 bases remaining between them. CDR3 DNA sequence: TGTGCCAGCAGCTTGACACAGTCCGGCACAGATACGCAGTATTTT. Its translation: CASSLTQSGTDTQYF. The complete variable domain, with remaining parts taken from reference TRBV5-4 and TRBJ2-3, reads ETGVTQSPTHLIKTRGQQVTLRCSSQSGHNTVSWYQQALGQGPQFIFQYYREEENGRGNFPPRFSGLQFPNYSSELNVNALELDDSALYLCASSLTQSGTDTQYFGPGTRLTVL.